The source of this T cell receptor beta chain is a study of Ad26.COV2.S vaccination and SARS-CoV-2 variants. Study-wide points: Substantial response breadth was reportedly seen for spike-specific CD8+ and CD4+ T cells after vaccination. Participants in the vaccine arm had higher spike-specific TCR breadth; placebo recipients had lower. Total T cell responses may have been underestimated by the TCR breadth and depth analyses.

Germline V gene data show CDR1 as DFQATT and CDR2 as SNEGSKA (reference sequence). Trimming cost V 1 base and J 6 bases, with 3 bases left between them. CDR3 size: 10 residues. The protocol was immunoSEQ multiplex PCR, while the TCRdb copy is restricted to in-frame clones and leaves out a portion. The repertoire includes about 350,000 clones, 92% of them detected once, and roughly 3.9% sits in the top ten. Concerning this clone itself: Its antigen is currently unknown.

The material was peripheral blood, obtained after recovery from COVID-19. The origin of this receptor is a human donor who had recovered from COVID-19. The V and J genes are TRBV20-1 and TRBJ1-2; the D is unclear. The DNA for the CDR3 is TGCAGTGCTAGAGGAAATGGCTACACCTTC. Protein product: CSARGNGYTF.